Presented here are 12 T cell receptor beta chains from one specimen sequenced in a study of identical twins. A single record per CDR3 protein comes from TCRdb applying MiXCR to the 5' RACE reads. The sample has hundreds of thousands of distinct CDR3 sequences; 20% to 25% are singletons. The sample also formed part of further work on T cells expressing NK-cell markers.

Sequencing was performed on PBMCs. The origin of the receptors is a woman between 18 and 29 years old in good health.

The chain links TRBV20-1 to TRBJ2-5; unclear D gene. V was shortened by 1 base and J by 5 bases, with 11 bases between the two germline ends. This CDR3 is 13 amino acids long. Germline V gene data show CDR1 as DFQATT and CDR2 as SNEGSKA (reference sequence). CDR3: CSARADGSETQYF. CDR3 nucleotides: TGCAGTGCTAGAGCCGACGGCTCGGAGACCCAGTACTTC.

This chain connects TRBV6-1 to TRBJ2-5; D is uncertain. Germline-derived CDR1 and CDR2 are MNHNS and SASEGT. Trimming took off 5 bases at V and 1 base at J, with 8 bases between the two ends. The CDR3 consists of 13 residues. The CDR3 DNA reads as TGTGCCAGCAGTCGACGGTTCCAAGAGACCCAGTACTTC. Translation: CASSRRFQETQYF.

The chain couples TRBV12-3 or TRBV12-4 to TRBJ2-2; D is ambiguous. Trimming cost V 3 bases and J 4 bases, with 6 bases left between them. The CDR3 consists of 13 residues. Here the CDR3 DNA reads TGTGCCAGCAGTTTCGTAGTCACCGGGGAGCTGTTTTTT. Protein: CASSFVVTGELFF.

This clonotype appeared many times. This chain joins TRBV12-3 or TRBV12-4 and TRBJ2-1; 7 bases are a match to TRBD1. Trimming removed 5 bases from V and 0 bases from J; junction bases left unmatched: 4. This CDR3 comprises 15 residues. In DNA form, the CDR3 reads TGTGCCAGCAGTCGACAGGGCAGCTCCTACAATGAGCAGTTCTTC. Its protein product is CASSRQGSSYNEQFF.

The rearrangement links TRBV18 to TRBJ2-5; D is undetermined. CDR1 KGHSH and CDR2 LQKENI come from the germline V gene. V was trimmed by 2 bases and J by 4 bases, leaving 14 bases between them. The CDR3 totals 15 residues. Written as DNA, the CDR3 is TGTGCCAGCTCACCAGGGATCCTTGGCCGAGAGACCCAGTACTTC. Protein sequence: CASSPGILGRETQYF.

This clonotype was counted between two and nine times. The chain has TRBV7-2 and TRBJ2-3; 8 bases map to TRBD1. Germline V gives CDR1 SGHTA, CDR2 FQGNSA. Unmatched junction bases numbered 9, after V lost 5 bases and J lost 2 bases. The length of the CDR3 is 16 residues. In DNA form, the CDR3 reads TGTGCCAGCAGCCCCCTAGAGACAGGGGACACAGATACGCAGTATTTT. It is translated as CASSPLETGDTDTQYF. Variable domain in full (rest from reference TRBV7-2 and TRBJ2-3): GAGVSQSPSNKVTEKGKDVELRCDPISGHTALYWYRQSLGQGLEFLIYFQGNSAPDKSGLPSDRFSAERTGGSVSTLTIQRTQQEDSAVYLCASSPLETGDTDTQYFGPGTRLTVL.

V gene TRBV18 combines with J gene TRBJ1-1; TRBD1 agrees at 12 bases. Unmatched junction bases numbered 6, after V lost 6 bases and J lost 1 base. This CDR3 comprises 16 residues. Germline V gives CDR1 KGHSH, CDR2 LQKENI. For the CDR3, the DNA is TGTGCCAGCTCTCTCGGGACAGGGGGCCCGAACACTGAAGCTTTCTTT. This translates into CASSLGTGGPNTEAFF. Looking up the rest from reference TRBV18 and TRBJ1-1 gives the full variable domain: NAGVMQNPRHLVRRRGQEARLRCSPMKGHSHVYWYRQLPEEGLKFMVYLQKENIIDESGMPKERFSAEFPKEGPSILRIQQVVRGDSAAYFCASSLGTGGPNTEAFFGQGTRLTVV.

V is TRBV20-1 and J is TRBJ2-7, with 9 bases aligning to TRBD2. The germline V gene encodes CDR1 DFQATT and CDR2 SNEGSKA (reference sequence). CDR3 size: 15 residues. V shed 2 bases and J 0 bases; nucleotides not matched to a gene: 5. CDR3 loop: CSARLTSGFSYEQYF. CDR3 DNA sequence: TGCAGTGCTAGACTTACTAGCGGGTTCTCCTACGAGCAGTACTTC.

The chain links TRBV12-3 or TRBV12-4 to TRBJ1-1; D is unclear. Trimming removed 7 bases from V and 5 bases from J, with 17 bases in between. There are 14 residues in the CDR3. CDR3 DNA: TGTGCCAGCACCCGCCCGGGTGCGCGGACTGAAGCTTTCTTT. Its translation: CASTRPGARTEAFF.

This chain connects TRBV10-3 to TRBJ2-3, with 13 bases fitting TRBD2. The CDR3 is 16 residues long. V lost 4 bases, J lost 2 bases, and 3 bases stayed unmatched. CDR1 and CDR2 (germline): ENHRY, SYGVKD. This chain's CDR3 is CAISGLAGGPTDTQYF. CDR3 bases: TGTGCCATCAGTGGACTAGCGGGGGGTCCCACAGATACGCAGTATTTT.

There are a few counts of this clonotype. The CDR3 DNA sequence: TGTGCCAGCAGCCCTTATCGGACTAGCGGGAGAGCGAATGAGCAGTTCTTC. Translated, it gives CASSPYRTSGRANEQFF. J is TRBJ2-1 and V is TRBV7-9; the match to TRBD2 covers 13 bases. There are 17 residues in the CDR3. Germline-derived CDR1 and CDR2 are SEHNR and FQNEAQ (reference sequence). Germline trimming cut 5 bases from V and 7 bases from J; bases unmatched to any gene: 11.

V usage is TRBV27 and J usage is TRBJ1-2; D may be TRBD1 (5 bases). The CDR3 is made up of 17 amino acids. Germline assignment: CDR1 MNHEY and CDR2 SMNVEV (reference sequence). Trimming stripped 3 bases from V and 4 bases from J, with 21 bases between. The CDR3 nucleotides read TGTGCCAGCAGTTTCTACCCACCGGGGGGTCCGGGCTATGGCTACACCTTC. Translated: CASSFYPPGGPGYGYTF.